These 26 T cell receptor beta chains were sequenced from one sample in a study of T cell responses to AZD1222 COVID-19 vaccine. The protocol was immunoSEQ multiplex PCR, while the TCRdb copy is restricted to in-frame clones and leaves out a portion. The sample lists over 50,000 clones, approximately 88% seen once, with roughly 30% in the top ten. Specimen: peripheral blood, collected on day 0 of AZD1222 vaccination. The receptors shown here come from an adult in good health.

This clone was seen a few times. This chain uses TRBV3-1 (or the pseudogene TRBV3-2) with TRBJ2-1, with D possibly matching TRBD2 (5 bases). CDR1 and CDR2 (germline): LGHDT, YNNKEL (reference sequence). V was trimmed by 1 base and J by 13 bases, leaving 14 bases between them. The CDR3 extends over 13 amino acids. The DNA for the CDR3 is TGTGCCAGCAGCCAAGGTTCTCCCGAGGGTCAGTTCTTC. Translating it yields CASSQGSPEGQFF.

There are a few counts of this clone. This chain links TRBV10-3 with TRBJ2-2; a possible D gene is TRBD1 (6 bases). V was cut by 0 bases and J by 4 bases, with 18 bases left in between. The CDR3 covers 18 residues. Germline CDR1 and CDR2: ENHRY and SYGVKD. DNA for the CDR3: TGTGCCATCAGTGAGTCGCACAGGGTAGCCCGTGGCACCGGGGAGCTGTTTTTT. This gives the protein CAISESHRVARGTGELFF.

This chain uses TRBV5-1 with TRBJ2-7; D unclear. Trimming cost V 0 bases and J 0 bases, with 7 bases left between them. The CDR3 has 14 residues. The V gene's germline CDR1 is SGHRS and CDR2 YFSETQ. CDR3 sequence: CASSLAVSSYEQYF. Written as DNA, the CDR3 is TGCGCCAGCAGCTTGGCTGTAAGCTCCTACGAGCAGTACTTC. The whole variable domain, remainder taken from reference TRBV5-1 and TRBJ2-7, is KAGVTQTPRYLIKTRGQQVTLSCSPISGHRSVSWYQQTPGQGLQFLFEYFSETQRNKGNFPGRFSGRQFSNSRSEMNVSTLELGDSALYLCASSLAVSSYEQYFGPGTRLTVT.

V usage is TRBV19 and J usage is TRBJ1-1; tentative D call: TRBD1 (6 bases). V was pared by 2 bases and J by 8 bases, with 15 bases between. The V gene's germline CDR1 is LNHDA and CDR2 SQIVND (reference sequence). This CDR3 is built from 14 residues. CDR3 residues: CASSITTGLGEAFF. The CDR3 DNA reads TGTGCCAGTAGTATAACCACAGGGCTTGGAGAAGCTTTCTTT.

The chain links TRBV28 to TRBJ1-2; D ambiguous. V lost 2 bases and J lost 2, with 9 bases in between. CDR1 is MDHEN and CDR2 is SYDVKM in the germline V gene. The CDR3 has 14 amino acids. This chain's CDR3 is CASSLTAPNYGYTF. The CDR3 nucleotides read TGTGCCAGCAGTTTAACTGCCCCCAACTATGGCTACACCTTC.

The rearrangement uses TRBV6-5 and TRBJ2-7; 8 bases match TRBD1. Looked up from germline, CDR1 is MNHEY and CDR2 is SVGAGI. The length of the CDR3 is 15 residues. Trimming took 7 bases from V and 6 from J; bases not matched to a gene: 14. The CDR3 protein is CASKSVWTGQGEQYF. CDR3 DNA: TGTGCCAGCAAGTCGGTTTGGACAGGGCAGGGCGAGCAGTACTTC.

V gene TRBV5-4 combines with J gene TRBJ1-4; 10 bases fit TRBD1. This CDR3 is 16 amino acids long. Losses at the gene ends were 4 bases for V and 7 bases for J; bases not matched to a gene: 10. Germline CDR1 and CDR2: SGHNT and YYREEE (reference sequence). CDR3 DNA sequence: TGTGCCAGCAGCGTGAGAACCGGGACAGGGGCTGAAAAACTGTTTTTT. Translation: CASSVRTGTGAEKLFF.

V and J are TRBV5-1 and TRBJ2-5; 9 bases match TRBD1. CDR1 and CDR2 from the germline V gene are SGHRS and YFSETQ. The CDR3 extends over 15 amino acids. Trimming cost V 1 base and J 5 bases; bases outside gene matches: 6. The CDR3 sequence is CASSLLGQGAETQYF. The DNA for the CDR3 is TGCGCCAGCAGCTTGTTGGGACAGGGAGCGGAGACCCAGTACTTC.

This chain joins TRBV19 and TRBJ2-3; D is unclear. Germline V gene lookup returns CDR1 LNHDA and CDR2 SQIVND (reference sequence). This CDR3 contains 12 residues. With 5 bases removed from V and 8 bases from J, the gap between germline ends came to 11 bases. The CDR3 sequence: CASSLNLGTQYF. The CDR3 bases are TGTGCCAGTAGTTTAAACTTGGGTACGCAGTATTTT.

The chain joins TRBV7-8 to TRBJ2-7; 7 bases match TRBD1. CDR3 length: 17 amino acids. The germline gives CDR1 SGHVS, CDR2 FQNEAQ. V lost 5 bases, J lost 0 bases, and 13 bases stayed unmatched. The CDR3 DNA reads TGTGCCAGCAGCATATATGGACAGGCAATATCCTCCTACGAGCAGTACTTC. Its protein product is CASSIYGQAISSYEQYF.

V is TRBV18 and J is TRBJ2-3, with unresolved D. The length of the CDR3 is 13 residues. V lost 3 bases and J 0 bases, leaving 4 bases between the germline ends. The germline V gene has CDR1 KGHSH and CDR2 LQKENI. CDR3 sequence reads: CASSPPSTDTQYF. CDR3 coding DNA: TGTGCCAGCTCACCCCCGAGCACAGATACGCAGTATTTT.

V is TRBV5-1 and J is TRBJ2-1, with 10 bases fitting TRBD1. The CDR3 consists of 15 residues. Trimming removed 6 bases from V and 8 bases from J; junction bases left unmatched: 11. The V gene's germline CDR1 is SGHRS and CDR2 YFSETQ. This CDR3 is CASNKDRGLSDEQFF. In DNA form, the CDR3 reads TGCGCCAGCAACAAAGACAGGGGGCTGTCGGATGAGCAGTTCTTC. The full variable domain, its missing parts supplied by reference TRBV5-1 and TRBJ2-1, is KAGVTQTPRYLIKTRGQQVTLSCSPISGHRSVSWYQQTPGQGLQFLFEYFSETQRNKGNFPGRFSGRQFSNSRSEMNVSTLELGDSALYLCASNKDRGLSDEQFFGPGTRLTVL.

To note about this clone: Other DNA variants within this sample encode the same CDR3. This chain connects TRBV2 to TRBJ1-1; D is unresolved. Germline assignment: CDR1 SNHLY and CDR2 FYNNEI. The CDR3 runs to 11 residues. The V end lost 6 bases, the J end lost 2 bases, and 4 bases lay between the germline ends. CDR3: CASRLNTEAFF. DNA for the CDR3: TGTGCCAGCAGGCTAAACACTGAAGCTTTCTTT.

The chain couples TRBV6-5 to TRBJ2-5; D is unresolved. Germline lookup yields CDR1 MNHEY and CDR2 SVGAGI. The ends were cut back, 2 bases at V and 2 bases at J, with 9 bases in the middle. This CDR3 spans 14 amino acids. CDR3 DNA sequence: TGTGCCAGCAGTTACACGTCCCAACAAGAGACCCAGTACTTC. Protein sequence: CASSYTSQQETQYF.

V gene TRBV28 combines with J gene TRBJ1-4; no clear D gene. Germline V gene lookup returns CDR1 MDHEN and CDR2 SYDVKM. Between the trimmed V and J ends, which lost 4 bases and 6 bases, there was a span of 12 bases. This CDR3 is 14 amino acids long. CDR3 loop: CASSSRRLDEKLFF. CDR3 sequence (DNA): TGTGCCAGCAGTTCTAGGCGATTAGATGAAAAACTGTTTTTT.

V usage is TRBV28 and J usage is TRBJ1-1, with a possible D match to TRBD1 (5 bases). Per germline, CDR1 MDHEN and CDR2 SYDVKM. V shed 6 bases and J shed 0 bases, with 11 bases lying between them. The CDR3 is 14 amino acids. CDR3 protein: CASSHGGVNTEAFF. In DNA, the CDR3 is TGTGCCAGCAGCCACGGGGGGGTGAACACTGAAGCTTTCTTT. The variable domain in full, completed from reference TRBV28 and TRBJ1-1, reads DVKVTQSSRYLVKRTGEKVFLECVQDMDHENMFWYRQDPGLGLRLIYFSYDVKMKEKGDIPEGYSVSREKKERFSLILESASTNQTSMYLCASSHGGVNTEAFFGQGTRLTVV.

The chain is built from TRBV2 and TRBJ1-5, with 7 bases matching TRBD1. The CDR3 is 15 residues long. Germline V lookup: CDR1 SNHLY, CDR2 FYNNEI. The junction had 8 bases not matched to a gene; V was cut back by 3 bases and J by 6 bases. The CDR3 DNA reads TGTGCCAGCAGTGAGCAGACAGGGTCGGGTCAGCCCCAGCATTTT. Amino acids: CASSEQTGSGQPQHF. The full variable domain, with the rest looked up from reference TRBV2 and TRBJ1-5, is EPEVTQTPSHQVTQMGQEVILRCVPISNHLYFYWYRQILGQKVEFLVSFYNNEISEKSEIFDDQFSVERPDGSNFTLKIRSTKLEDSAMYFCASSEQTGSGQPQHFGDGTRLSIL.

The table lists this clone with a count of one. V is TRBV4-2 and J is TRBJ1-4; possible D gene TRBD1, 5 bases. The CDR3 extends over 15 amino acids. V lost 4 bases, J lost 8 bases, and 17 bases lay in between. Germline CDR1 and CDR2: LGHNA and YNFKEQ. The DNA for the CDR3 is TGTGCCAGCAGCCGACCGGGACTAGTTTCCGAAAAACTGTTTTTT. Translated: CASSRPGLVSEKLFF.

The chain combines TRBV7-2 with TRBJ1-2, with D uncertain. CDR1 and CDR2 from the germline V gene are SGHTA and FQGNSA. Trimming shortened V by 1 base and J by 4 bases, and 13 bases separated the two germline ends. The CDR3 sequence is 15 residues long. CDR3 coding DNA: TGTGCCAGCAGCTTAGGGTCGGCAGTACCCTATGGCTACACCTTC. Translated, it gives CASSLGSAVPYGYTF.

The chain couples TRBV14 to TRBJ2-7; 9 positions match TRBD2. In germline, CDR1 is SGHDN, CDR2 FVKESK. After removal of 3 bases from V and 12 bases from J, the junction contained 6 bases not matched to a gene. CDR3 length equals 12 residues. The CDR3 nucleotides read TGTGCCAGCAGCCAGGTAGCGGGAGCTACGTACTTC. It specifies CASSQVAGATYF.

The chain uses TRBV5-4 and TRBJ1-2, with 10 positions matching TRBD1. Trimming at V came to 4 bases and at J to 2 bases, leaving 11 bases not matched to a gene. The CDR3 runs to 17 residues. The germline CDR1 and CDR2 sequences are SGHNT and YYREEE (reference sequence). The CDR3 DNA sequence: TGTGCCAGCAGCGACCGGGACAGGGGTCGCTGGAACTATGGCTACACCTTC. Translating gives CASSDRDRGRWNYGYTF. Looking up the rest from reference TRBV5-4 and TRBJ1-2 gives the full variable domain: ETGVTQSPTHLIKTRGQQVTLRCSSQSGHNTVSWYQQALGQGPQFIFQYYREEENGRGNFPPRFSGLQFPNYSSELNVNALELDDSALYLCASSDRDRGRWNYGYTFGSGTRLTVV.

The J gene is TRBJ2-3, the V gene TRBV7-9; 9 positions agree with TRBD2. Trimming cost V 5 bases and J 3 bases; bases outside gene matches: 12. The CDR3 consists of 17 residues. Per the germline V gene, CDR1 is SEHNR and CDR2 is FQNEAQ (reference sequence). The CDR3 DNA reads TGTGCCAGCAGCCCCCTCGGGGTAGCGGGAGCTACAGATACGCAGTATTTT. Translation gives CASSPLGVAGATDTQYF.

On this clone itself: Other DNA sequences in this sample translate to the same CDR3. J is TRBJ1-5 and V is TRBV28, with 8 bases aligning to TRBD1. Germline loops: CDR1 MDHEN, CDR2 SYDVKM. This CDR3 has 14 residues. Germline trimming cut 6 bases from V and 7 bases from J; bases unmatched to any gene: 8. CDR3 sequence: CASSLTGGWQPQHF. The CDR3 coding sequence is TGTGCCAGCAGCCTAACAGGGGGGTGGCAGCCCCAGCATTTT.

V gene TRBV9 combines with J gene TRBJ2-3; no clear D. The germline V and J ends were trimmed by 4 bases and 0 bases, with 9 bases remaining between them. Germline values: CDR1 SGDLS, CDR2 YYNGEE. The CDR3 sequence is 14 residues long. DNA for the CDR3: TGTGCCAGCAGCCTCCGGGCTAGCACAGATACGCAGTATTTT. Translating gives CASSLRASTDTQYF.

The chain uses TRBV24-1 and TRBJ2-5; 8 positions match TRBD1. In germline, CDR1 is KGHDR, CDR2 SFDVKD. V dropped 0 bases and J dropped 5; count of bases not matched to a gene: 4. This CDR3 contains 15 residues. The CDR3 nucleotides read TGTGCCACCAGTGATTTGCGGGACAGGCGGGAGACCCAGTACTTC. The encoded protein is CATSDLRDRRETQYF.

V is TRBV7-2 and J is TRBJ2-5, with 11 bases lining up with TRBD2. Per germline, CDR1 SGHTA and CDR2 FQGNSA. CDR3 length equals 14 residues. With 3 bases clipped from V and 4 bases from J, the junction kept 1 base outside the gene matches. The CDR3 loop reads CASSFSGRAETQYF. The CDR3 nucleotides read TGTGCCAGCAGCTTTAGCGGGAGGGCAGAGACCCAGTACTTC.